These T cell receptor beta chains were read from a single sample in a study of blood T cell repertoires in COVID-19. Libraries were prepared by immunoSEQ multiplex PCR; TCRdb keeps only in-frame clonotypes and omits some of them. The sample contains a few hundred thousand clones, approximately 80% of which appear only once. The material sequenced was PBMCs or T cells enriched from blood (not recorded which). The receptor set was obtained from a man aged 25-45 years with acute COVID-19. The CDR3 runs from the conserved cysteine through the conserved F or W. The D gene is left open where the match is weak. Size is stated for part of the rows, as once, few or many counts, or as a class when the clone is expanded.

-	TRBJ1-2	-	TRBV19	CASSIASGHYGYTF	TGTGCCAGTAGTATAGCTTCAGGGCACTATGGCTACACCTTC
-	TRBJ1-4	few	TRBV6-6	CASFEGRNEKLFF	TGTGCCAGCTTCGAAGGGAGGAATGAAAAACTGTTTTTT
TRBD1	TRBJ1-2	-	TRBV19	CASSIGDRGGGYTF	TGTGCCAGTAGTATCGGGGACAGGGGCGGCGGCTACACCTTC
-	TRBJ2-6	-	TRBV28	CASRAGQTSSGANVLTF	TGTGCCAGCAGGGCCGGACAGACGAGCTCTGGGGCCAACGTCCTGACTTTC
-	TRBJ2-2	-	TRBV28	CASSRFDGELFF	TGTGCCAGCAGTCGGTTCGACGGGGAGCTGTTTTTT
-	TRBJ1-2	-	TRBV11-2	CASSHLGGAANYGYTF	TGTGCCAGCAGCCACCTGGGGGGGGCGGCTAACTATGGCTACACCTTC
-	TRBJ2-5	-	TRBV7-9	CASSLTGLETQYF	TGTGCCAGCAGCTTGACAGGATTAGAGACCCAGTACTTC
-	TRBJ1-6	-	TRBV9	CASSAQGYNSPLHF	TGTGCCAGCAGCGCGCAGGGATATAATTCACCCCTCCACTTT
-	TRBJ2-1	-	TRBV6-5	CATRAYNEQFF	TGTGCCACCCGCGCTTACAATGAGCAGTTCTTC
-	TRBJ2-3	-	TRBV18	CASSPPPQTDTQYF	TGTGCCAGCTCACCACCCCCCCAAACAGATACGCAGTATTTT
-	TRBJ2-3	-	TRBV10-3	CAISDVASTTDTQYF	TGTGCCATCAGTGATGTAGCCTCGACCACAGATACGCAGTATTTT
-	TRBJ1-1	-	TRBV4-1	CASSQVRQVFTEAFF	TGCGCCAGCAGCCAAGTGCGACAGGTCTTCACTGAAGCTTTCTTT
TRBD2	TRBJ2-1	few	TRBV6-2/TRBV6-3	CASSRAGGPGEQFF	TGTGCCAGCAGTCGGGCGGGGGGGCCAGGTGAGCAGTTCTTC
TRBD1	TRBJ1-6	-	TRBV28	CASSSNRGLNNSPLHF	TGTGCCAGCAGTTCGAACAGGGGGCTCAATAATTCACCCCTCCACTTT
-	TRBJ1-4	few	TRBV6-5	CASRGQNNEKLFF	TGTGCCAGCAGAGGACAGAATAATGAAAAACTGTTTTTT
TRBD1	TRBJ1-2	-	TRBV28	CASSSDRVYGYTF	TGTGCCAGCAGTTCGGACAGGGTCTATGGCTACACCTTC
-	TRBJ1-3	-	TRBV25-1	CASTDAGSGNTIYF	TGTGCCAGCACCGACGCAGGGTCTGGAAACACCATATATTTT
TRBD1	TRBJ1-2	-	TRBV5-1	CASSGGQVANYGYTF	TGCGCCAGCAGCGGGGGACAGGTAGCTAACTATGGCTACACCTTC
-	TRBJ2-7	-	TRBV11-2	CASSLIRRQDLYEQYF	TGTGCCAGCAGCCTAATAAGGCGACAGGACCTCTACGAGCAGTACTTC
-	TRBJ1-5	-	TRBV6-5	CASILEGWNQPQHF	TGTGCCAGCATTCTGGAGGGTTGGAATCAGCCCCAGCATTTT